The rows below give T cell receptor beta chains drawn from one sample of a study of pediatric ulcerative colitis. Sequencing used immunoSEQ multiplex PCR; TCRdb keeps in-frame clones, though not all of them. The table has roughly 54,000 clones, 87% seen once. Material: blood. The receptors shown here come from a boy younger than 18 who was a control in a study of pediatric ulcerative colitis. Both conserved end residues are part of each CDR3. The order of the fields is D gene, V gene, J gene, clone size, CDR3 protein, CDR3 DNA. The D gene is left open where the match is weak. Clone sizes are given selectively: once, few, many, or a class where the clone is expanded.

d_call: .
v_call: TRBV29-1
j_call: TRBJ2-3
clone_size: .
cdr3_aa: CSVESGSTDTQYF
cdr3_nt: TGCAGCGTCGAAAGCGGAAGCACAGATACGCAGTATTTT

d_call: .
v_call: TRBV19
j_call: TRBJ2-7
clone_size: .
cdr3_aa: CASSFGAGASYEQYF
cdr3_nt: TGTGCCAGTAGTTTCGGGGCGGGGGCCTCCTACGAGCAGTACTTC

d_call: .
v_call: TRBV15
j_call: TRBJ1-5
clone_size: .
cdr3_aa: CATSSKGSNQPQHF
cdr3_nt: TGTGCCACCAGCAGCAAGGGGAGCAATCAGCCCCAGCATTTT

d_call: .
v_call: TRBV6-1
j_call: TRBJ2-5
clone_size: .
cdr3_aa: CASSEVTIQETQYF
cdr3_nt: TGTGCCAGCAGTGAAGTAACTATACAAGAGACCCAGTACTTC

d_call: TRBD1
v_call: TRBV7-2
j_call: TRBJ2-2
clone_size: .
cdr3_aa: CASSSRTGPNTGELFF
cdr3_nt: TGTGCCAGCAGCTCGCGGACAGGGCCGAACACCGGGGAGCTGTTTTTT

d_call: TRBD1
v_call: TRBV5-6
j_call: TRBJ2-1
clone_size: .
cdr3_aa: CASSSRDSDYNEQFF
cdr3_nt: TGTGCCAGCAGCTCCCGGGACAGCGATTACAATGAGCAGTTCTTC

d_call: .
v_call: TRBV2
j_call: TRBJ2-7
clone_size: .
cdr3_aa: CASSSGPSGSYEQYF
cdr3_nt: TGTGCCAGCAGTTCGGGACCCAGCGGGTCCTACGAGCAGTACTTC

d_call: TRBD2
v_call: TRBV5-1
j_call: TRBJ2-3
clone_size: .
cdr3_aa: CASSERGGPTDTQYF
cdr3_nt: TGCGCCAGCAGTGAGCGGGGGGGTCCCACAGATACGCAGTATTTT

d_call: TRBD1
v_call: TRBV5-8
j_call: TRBJ1-2
clone_size: few
cdr3_aa: CASSLGQGGYTF
cdr3_nt: TGTGCCAGCAGCCTAGGACAGGGCGGCTACACCTTC

d_call: .
v_call: TRBV5-1
j_call: TRBJ1-4
clone_size: once
cdr3_aa: CASSSSRRGMNEKLFF
cdr3_nt: TGCGCCAGCAGCTCCTCAAGGAGGGGAATGAATGAAAAACTGTTTTTT

d_call: .
v_call: TRBV5-4
j_call: TRBJ2-4
clone_size: .
cdr3_aa: CASSPAPGAKNIQYF
cdr3_nt: TGTGCCAGCAGCCCCGCGCCAGGGGCCAAAAACATTCAGTACTTC

d_call: TRBD1
v_call: TRBV16
j_call: TRBJ1-5
clone_size: .
cdr3_aa: CASSQSGQGDQPQHF
cdr3_nt: TGTGCCAGCAGCCAATCGGGCCAGGGGGATCAGCCCCAGCATTTT

d_call: .
v_call: TRBV28
j_call: TRBJ2-3
clone_size: .
cdr3_aa: CASSFFGGGVTDTQYF
cdr3_nt: TGTGCCAGCAGTTTTTTTGGGGGAGGCGTCACAGATACGCAGTATTTT

d_call: TRBD1
v_call: TRBV19
j_call: TRBJ1-2
clone_size: .
cdr3_aa: CASSAKQGPFSNYGYTF
cdr3_nt: TGTGCCAGTAGTGCTAAACAGGGGCCCTTTTCTAACTATGGCTACACCTTC

d_call: TRBD1
v_call: TRBV25-1
j_call: TRBJ2-2
clone_size: .
cdr3_aa: CASSGRTGNTGELFF
cdr3_nt: TGTGCCAGCAGTGGTCGGACAGGGAACACCGGGGAGCTGTTTTTT

d_call: .
v_call: TRBV7-3
j_call: TRBJ2-5
clone_size: .
cdr3_aa: CASSFGAMETQYF
cdr3_nt: TGTGCCAGCAGCTTCGGCGCTATGGAGACCCAGTACTTC

d_call: TRBD2
v_call: TRBV19
j_call: TRBJ2-1
clone_size: .
cdr3_aa: CASRALTSGRYNEQFF
cdr3_nt: TGTGCCAGTAGGGCCCTGACTAGCGGGAGATACAATGAGCAGTTCTTC

d_call: .
v_call: TRBV29-1
j_call: TRBJ2-2
clone_size: .
cdr3_aa: CSVVKAQAGELFF
cdr3_nt: TGCAGCGTTGTGAAGGCCCAAGCCGGGGAGCTGTTTTTT

d_call: .
v_call: TRBV6-1
j_call: TRBJ2-7
clone_size: .
cdr3_aa: CASSVSGIYEQYF
cdr3_nt: TGTGCCAGCAGTGTCTCAGGGATATACGAGCAGTACTTC

d_call: .
v_call: TRBV9
j_call: TRBJ2-1
clone_size: .
cdr3_aa: CASSGLGGYNEQFF
cdr3_nt: TGTGCCAGCAGCGGACTAGGGGGATACAATGAGCAGTTCTTC

d_call: .
v_call: TRBV5-1
j_call: TRBJ1-3
clone_size: .
cdr3_aa: CASSVDRSGNTIYF
cdr3_nt: TGCGCCAGCAGCGTGGACAGATCTGGAAACACCATATATTTT

d_call: TRBD2
v_call: TRBV28
j_call: TRBJ2-7
clone_size: .
cdr3_aa: CASRAGVSYEQYF
cdr3_nt: TGTGCCAGCAGGGCGGGAGTTTCGTACGAGCAGTACTTC

d_call: .
v_call: TRBV7-3
j_call: TRBJ2-2
clone_size: .
cdr3_aa: CASSRRGAEANTGELFF
cdr3_nt: TGTGCCAGCAGCCGGAGGGGGGCGGAAGCGAACACCGGGGAGCTGTTTTTT

d_call: .
v_call: TRBV28
j_call: TRBJ1-4
clone_size: .
cdr3_aa: CASSLFSIPTTNEKLFF
cdr3_nt: TGTGCCAGCAGTTTATTTTCAATTCCCACAACTAATGAAAAACTGTTTTTT

d_call: TRBD1
v_call: TRBV30
j_call: TRBJ1-2
clone_size: .
cdr3_aa: CAWTRGRLEDGYTF
cdr3_nt: TGTGCCTGGACCAGGGGGCGACTTGAAGATGGCTACACCTTC

d_call: TRBD2
v_call: TRBV5-4
j_call: TRBJ2-7
clone_size: .
cdr3_aa: CASSSSTTSGNTYEQYF
cdr3_nt: TGTGCCAGCAGCTCCAGTACGACTAGCGGGAACACCTACGAGCAGTACTTC

d_call: .
v_call: TRBV11-2
j_call: TRBJ2-3
clone_size: .
cdr3_aa: CASSPGHQSDTQYF
cdr3_nt: TGTGCCAGCAGCCCGGGACATCAGTCAGATACGCAGTATTTT

d_call: .
v_call: TRBV29-1
j_call: TRBJ2-1
clone_size: .
cdr3_aa: CSVVLNNEQFF
cdr3_nt: TGCAGCGTTGTTCTGAACAATGAGCAGTTCTTC

d_call: TRBD2
v_call: TRBV7-2
j_call: TRBJ2-7
clone_size: .
cdr3_aa: CASSLAGGLAIYEQYF
cdr3_nt: TGTGCCAGCAGCTTAGCCGGTGGACTAGCGATCTACGAGCAGTACTTC

d_call: .
v_call: TRBV29-1
j_call: TRBJ1-4
clone_size: .
cdr3_aa: CSVEGTEDNEKLFF
cdr3_nt: TGCAGCGTTGAAGGGACCGAAGATAATGAAAAACTGTTTTTT

d_call: .
v_call: TRBV7-3
j_call: TRBJ2-3
clone_size: .
cdr3_aa: CASRGWTDTQYF
cdr3_nt: TGTGCCAGCAGAGGCTGGACAGATACGCAGTATTTT

d_call: .
v_call: TRBV19
j_call: TRBJ2-7
clone_size: .
cdr3_aa: CASSIVAGVHDEQYF
cdr3_nt: TGTGCCAGTAGTATAGTTGCAGGGGTCCACGACGAGCAGTACTTC

d_call: TRBD2
v_call: TRBV19
j_call: TRBJ2-1
clone_size: .
cdr3_aa: CASSMTLAGGLTYNEQFF
cdr3_nt: TGTGCCAGTAGTATGACTCTAGCGGGGGGACTTACCTACAATGAGCAGTTCTTC

d_call: .
v_call: TRBV6-1
j_call: TRBJ1-2
clone_size: .
cdr3_aa: CASSEGFRDGYTF
cdr3_nt: TGTGCCAGCAGTGAAGGTTTCCGTGATGGCTACACCTTC

d_call: TRBD2
v_call: TRBV2
j_call: TRBJ2-1
clone_size: .
cdr3_aa: CASSEARASGAGEQFF
cdr3_nt: TGTGCCAGCAGTGAAGCTAGGGCTAGCGGAGCGGGTGAGCAGTTCTTC

d_call: .
v_call: TRBV6-1
j_call: TRBJ1-5
clone_size: few
cdr3_aa: CASSEHGGAEVSNQPQHF
cdr3_nt: TGTGCCAGCAGTGAACACGGGGGGGCTGAGGTGAGCAATCAGCCCCAGCATTTT

d_call: .
v_call: TRBV5-6
j_call: TRBJ1-2
clone_size: .
cdr3_aa: CASSWGRGYTF
cdr3_nt: TGTGCCAGCAGCTGGGGACGTGGCTACACCTTC

d_call: .
v_call: TRBV18
j_call: TRBJ1-3
clone_size: .
cdr3_aa: CASSPSGDGNTIYF
cdr3_nt: TGTGCCAGCTCACCATCGGGGGACGGAAACACCATATATTTT

d_call: TRBD2
v_call: TRBV4-1
j_call: TRBJ2-3
clone_size: .
cdr3_aa: CASSQGKPGLVRTTDTQYF
cdr3_nt: TGCGCCAGCAGCCAAGGTAAACCGGGACTAGTCAGAACCACAGATACGCAGTATTTT

d_call: .
v_call: TRBV6-4
j_call: TRBJ2-3
clone_size: .
cdr3_aa: CASSEIGSEGNTQYF
cdr3_nt: TGTGCCAGCAGTGAAATCGGGAGCGAGGGGAATACGCAGTATTTT

d_call: TRBD2
v_call: TRBV27
j_call: TRBJ2-1
clone_size: .
cdr3_aa: CASSSGGTYNEQFF
cdr3_nt: TGTGCCAGCAGTAGCGGGGGGACCTACAATGAGCAGTTCTTC

d_call: .
v_call: TRBV27
j_call: TRBJ1-6
clone_size: few
cdr3_aa: CASSFRDYSPLHF
cdr3_nt: TGTGCCAGCAGTTTCAGGGACTACTCACCCCTCCACTTT

d_call: TRBD1
v_call: TRBV6-1
j_call: TRBJ1-1
clone_size: .
cdr3_aa: CASSRRDRGTEAFF
cdr3_nt: TGTGCCAGCAGTCGTCGGGACAGGGGCACTGAAGCTTTCTTT

d_call: .
v_call: TRBV5-1
j_call: TRBJ2-5
clone_size: .
cdr3_aa: CASSFQGDETQYF
cdr3_nt: TGCGCCAGCAGCTTCCAGGGCGACGAGACCCAGTACTTC

d_call: TRBD1
v_call: TRBV30
j_call: TRBJ1-5
clone_size: .
cdr3_aa: CAWSVGTGVYQPQHF
cdr3_nt: TGTGCCTGGAGTGTTGGTACAGGGGTCTATCAGCCCCAGCATTTT

d_call: .
v_call: TRBV29-1
j_call: TRBJ1-1
clone_size: .
cdr3_aa: CSMGRVPTEAFF
cdr3_nt: TGCAGCATGGGAAGGGTCCCCACTGAAGCTTTCTTT